A selection of T cell receptor beta chains follows, all from one sample in a study of preoperative IRX-2 immunotherapy in early breast cancer. Here immunoSEQ multiplex PCR was the method, and the copy in TCRdb shows in-frame clones only, minus some. Of 20,000 to 25,000 clones listed, 85% to 95% are singletons. Sample: tumor tissue, taken after IRX-2 immunotherapy. The receptors come from a human donor with breast cancer. The CDR3 runs from the conserved cysteine through the conserved F or W. A D gene is named only where the DNA matches it firmly. Some rows have no size entry. The others give once, few or many, or a class for an expanded clone.

v_call,j_call,d_call,clone_size,cdr3_nt,cdr3_aa
TRBV19,TRBJ2-2,-,-,TGTGCCAGTAGTCAGCCCCGCCCGGCCGGGGAGCTGTTTTTT,CASSQPRPAGELFF
TRBV2,TRBJ1-4,TRBD1,-,TGTGCCAGCAGTGGGACAGGGACAGGTGAAAAATTGTTTTTT,CASSGTGTGEKLFF
TRBV28,TRBJ2-1,-,-,TGTGCCAGCAGTTTAAGATTTCAGGAGGAATTTGGGCAGTTCTTC,CASSLRFQEEFGQFF
TRBV6-1,TRBJ2-6,TRBD2,-,TGTGCCAGCAGTGAGGTTTTCGGGACTAACCTTTCTGGGGCCAACGTCCTGACTTTC,CASSEVFGTNLSGANVLTF
TRBV19,TRBJ2-7,TRBD2,-,TGTGCCAGTAGTTCGGGGGGGCAGAGCTCCTACGAGCAGTACTTC,CASSSGGQSSYEQYF
TRBV4-3,TRBJ2-1,-,-,TGCGCCAGCAGCCAACCGGGGTCTTACAATGAGCAGTTCTTC,CASSQPGSYNEQFF
TRBV30,TRBJ2-3,-,-,TGTGCCTGGAGTGTAGGCAGGTCCGTCAGCCGACGTTTAGCGAGCACAGATACGCAGTATTTT,CAWSVGRSVSRRLASTDTQYF
TRBV12-5,TRBJ2-7,-,-,TGTGCTAGTGGTTTGTTCTACGAGCAGTACTTC,CASGLFYEQYF
TRBV28,TRBJ2-7,TRBD1,-,TGTGCCAGCACCCGGACAGGGGTGAGGAACGAGCAGTACTTC,CASTRTGVRNEQYF
TRBV10-3,TRBJ2-5,-,-,TGTGCCATCAGGAGGGGGAGGGGAACCGAGACCCAGTACTTC,CAIRRGRGTETQYF
TRBV11-2,TRBJ2-5,TRBD2,-,TGTGCCAGCAGCCCACCGGGACTAGCATCTGAGACCCAGTACTTC,CASSPPGLASETQYF
TRBV23-1,TRBJ2-7,-,-,TGCGCCAGCAGTCCCGATGGGTGGGAGCAGTACTTC,CASSPDGWEQYF
TRBV21-1,TRBJ1-4,-,once,TGTGCCAGCAGCAAACCGCGACAGGGTTATGAAAAACTGTTTTTT,CASSKPRQGYEKLFF
TRBV2,TRBJ2-7,-,-,TGTGCCAGCAGTGACCTCCTGGGGGGTGGAGGGAACTCCTACGAGCAGTACTTC,CASSDLLGGGGNSYEQYF
TRBV5-1,TRBJ2-1,TRBD2,-,TGCGCCAGCAGCTTCACTAGCGGGGAGCAGTTCTTC,CASSFTSGEQFF
TRBV19,TRBJ2-1,TRBD1,-,TGTGCCAGTAGTACGGACAGGGGGGGTAACAATGAGCAGTTCTTC,CASSTDRGGNNEQFF
TRBV6-5,TRBJ1-6,TRBD1,-,TGTGCCAGCAGCCGACCCGGGACAGGGAATTCACCCCTCCACTTT,CASSRPGTGNSPLHF
TRBV11-3,TRBJ2-2,-,-,TGTGCCAGCAGCTTATCCAGGCGACAGGCCCTGAACACCGGGGAGCTGTTTTTT,CASSLSRRQALNTGELFF
TRBV13,TRBJ2-3,TRBD1,-,TGTGCCAGCAGCATACAGACAGGGGATGTGGATACGCAGTATTTT,CASSIQTGDVDTQYF
TRBV6-5,TRBJ2-7,TRBD2,medium-sized,TGTGCCAGCAGCCGGGGAGCTAGCGGCTACGAGCAGTACTTC,CASSRGASGYEQYF
TRBV7-2,TRBJ2-2,TRBD2,-,TGTGCCAGCAGCTACCTCGGGACTAGCGGGAGGGCCCTACCCGGGGAGCTGTTTTTT,CASSYLGTSGRALPGELFF
TRBV6-5,TRBJ1-1,-,-,TGTGCCGTACGGGACTCGTCACCGGCGAACACTGAAGCTTTCTTT,CAVRDSSPANTEAFF
TRBV28,TRBJ2-7,-,-,TGTGCCAGCAGTTTAATTGGGGTTTATAGCGGTAACTACGAGCAGTACTTC,CASSLIGVYSGNYEQYF
TRBV10-1,TRBJ2-1,TRBD2,-,TGCGCCAGCAGTGAGTCGATGACGGGAGGGCCGCATGAGCAGTTCTTC,CASSESMTGGPHEQFF
TRBV7-9,TRBJ1-1,-,-,TGTGCCAGCAGCTTGCTAAACACTGAAGCTTTCTTT,CASSLLNTEAFF
TRBV15,TRBJ1-4,-,once,TGTGCCACCAGCAGAGAGGACAGCGCTAATGAAAAACTGTTTTTT,CATSREDSANEKLFF
TRBV11-2,TRBJ2-5,TRBD1,-,TGTGCCAGCAGCTTAGTTGACAGGGGTTCGACCCAGTACTTC,CASSLVDRGSTQYF
TRBV18,TRBJ1-2,TRBD1,-,TGTGCCAGCTCACCCCGCACAGGGGCGAACTATGGCTACACCTTC,CASSPRTGANYGYTF
TRBV18,TRBJ2-5,TRBD1,-,TGTGCCAGCTCACCAAGGGACAGGACCCTCTACCAAGAGACCCAGTACTTC,CASSPRDRTLYQETQYF
TRBV5-4,TRBJ2-2,-,once,TGTGCCAGCAGCTTGGACCAATACGGGGAGCTGTTTTTT,CASSLDQYGELFF
TRBV5-5,TRBJ2-7,TRBD1,-,TGTGCCAGCAGCTCTGTATCGGGACAGCCCCACGAGCAGTACTTC,CASSSVSGQPHEQYF
TRBV18,TRBJ1-4,-,-,TGTGCCAGCTCACCAGGATTGAATGAAAAACTGTTTTTT,CASSPGLNEKLFF
TRBV5-5,TRBJ1-1,-,-,TGTGCCAGCAGCTTGGGCACAGGCTCGAACACTGAAGCTTTCTTT,CASSLGTGSNTEAFF
TRBV2,TRBJ1-4,-,-,TGTGCCAGCATACACAGGAATTATGAAAAACTGTTTTTT,CASIHRNYEKLFF
TRBV5-8,TRBJ1-5,-,-,TGTGCCAGCAGCCCATGGGGACGGGCTAGCAATCAGCCCCAGCATTTT,CASSPWGRASNQPQHF
TRBV5-6,TRBJ1-1,-,-,TGTGCCAGCAGCACCCCGGGACGGATCACTGAAGCTTTCTTT,CASSTPGRITEAFF
TRBV7-2,TRBJ2-6,-,-,TGTGCCAGCAGCTGGGGGGGGCTGGCCATGAGGGGGGCCAACGTCCTGACTTTC,CASSWGGLAMRGANVLTF
TRBV27,TRBJ2-3,-,-,TGTGCCAGCAGTATCGCGACTAGCACAGATACGCAGTATTTT,CASSIATSTDTQYF
TRBV19,TRBJ1-2,-,-,TGTGCCAGTAGTAAGGACGTAGAAGGCTACACCTTC,CASSKDVEGYTF
TRBV5-4,TRBJ2-7,-,-,TGTGCCAGCAGCTTAAAGGGGCCCTACGAGCAGTACTTC,CASSLKGPYEQYF
TRBV5-4,TRBJ2-7,-,-,TGTGCCAGCAGCTTACGGGGGTCTCCACCCTACGAGCAGTACTTC,CASSLRGSPPYEQYF
TRBV5-8,TRBJ1-5,-,-,TGTGCCAGCAGCTTGGCTGGGGATCAGCCCCAGCATTTT,CASSLAGDQPQHF
TRBV6-6,TRBJ1-5,-,-,TGTGCCAGCAGAGGGAGGCGGGGAGGCAATCAGCCCCAGCATTTT,CASRGRRGGNQPQHF
TRBV7-9,TRBJ2-7,TRBD1,once,TGTGCCAGCAGCCAAGTCGGACAGGGGGGAGAGCAGTACTTC,CASSQVGQGGEQYF
TRBV9,TRBJ1-1,-,-,TGTGCCAGCAGCGTAGGAGGCGGGGAAGGGTCCGTGAACACTGAAGCTTTCTTT,CASSVGGGEGSVNTEAFF
TRBV5-6,TRBJ2-7,-,-,TGTGCCAGCAGTTCCTGGGCGGGTTATTCTTTCGAGCAGTACTTC,CASSSWAGYSFEQYF
TRBV15,TRBJ2-1,-,-,TGTGCCACCAGCAAGTCGGACAATGAGCAGTTCTTC,CATSKSDNEQFF
TRBV11-2,TRBJ2-7,-,-,TGTGCCAGCAGACATAACTACGAGCAGTACTTC,CASRHNYEQYF
TRBV19,TRBJ2-2,-,-,TGTGCCAGTAGTACCAACCTCGGGTCGGGTAACACCGGGGAGCTGTTTTTT,CASSTNLGSGNTGELFF
TRBV11-2,TRBJ2-1,-,-,TGTGCCAGCAGCTCGGGACTCCCCTCCTACAATGAGCAGTTCTTC,CASSSGLPSYNEQFF